The sequence of this T cell receptor beta chain was determined in a study of early stage breast cancer tumors. Study summary: Most invasive tumors, about 75% of the 16, were ER+/PR+/HER2-. Study findings and constraints: Compared with adjacent normal breast, tumors showed around 2.5-fold denser, more clonal T cells. In 14 of 16 patients, blood comparison separated tumor from normal breast.

The CDR3 contains 14 residues. The J segment lost 4 bases and the V segment lost 8 bases, leaving 9 bases of the junction unmatched. Germline V gene data show CDR1 as SEHNR and CDR2 as FQNEAQ (reference sequence). Each sample had two DNA replicates, roughly 0.48 ug blood or 1.5 ug tissue. The repertoire was sequenced with immunoSEQ multiplex PCR; TCRdb's copy has only in-frame clones and lacks some. The sample consists of tens of thousands of clones, about two thirds of them appearing once. Points on this clone: What it recognizes is unknown.

The chain is built from TRBV7-9 and TRBJ2-5, with TRBD2 identical over 8 bases. The origin of this receptor is a person aged 50-59 years with breast cancer. The material sequenced was blood. The CDR3 DNA reads TGTGCCAGCTCTACATCCGGGGGGGCAGAGACCCAGTACTTC. Its protein product is CASSTSGGAETQYF.